Included here is one T cell receptor (beta chain) sequence, with context. Its antigen remains unknown. Germline loops: CDR1 SGHRS, CDR2 YFSETQ. Trimming took off 1 base at V and 0 bases at J, with 19 bases between the two ends. The CDR3 length is 19 residues. The data derive from a study of cytomegalovirus exposure and HLA in healthy donors. Overall study context: Prior work identified about 120 million unique TCR beta sequences in roughly 190 million T cells. General observations from the study: TCR association rates varied by HLA locus in a later analysis, with DRB1 highest and HLA-C lowest.

In the PCR, 60 Vbeta and 13 Jbeta primers were used. Data came from immunoSEQ multiplex PCR; TCRdb stores just in-frame clones and leaves some out. The sample comprises about 180,000 clones, over 75% of which are singletons, and 1.5% to 2% rests with the top ten. This receptor was identified in a woman younger than 45 in good health and CMV-seronegative. The sequenced sample consisted of PBMCs. The rearrangement joins TRBV5-1 to TRBJ2-2; a possible D gene is TRBD1 (6 bases). The DNA for the CDR3 is TGCGCCAGCAGCTTGTTAGGCAGGGGTGAAACAACGAACACCGGGGAGCTGTTTTTT. Its translation is CASSLLGRGETTNTGELFF.